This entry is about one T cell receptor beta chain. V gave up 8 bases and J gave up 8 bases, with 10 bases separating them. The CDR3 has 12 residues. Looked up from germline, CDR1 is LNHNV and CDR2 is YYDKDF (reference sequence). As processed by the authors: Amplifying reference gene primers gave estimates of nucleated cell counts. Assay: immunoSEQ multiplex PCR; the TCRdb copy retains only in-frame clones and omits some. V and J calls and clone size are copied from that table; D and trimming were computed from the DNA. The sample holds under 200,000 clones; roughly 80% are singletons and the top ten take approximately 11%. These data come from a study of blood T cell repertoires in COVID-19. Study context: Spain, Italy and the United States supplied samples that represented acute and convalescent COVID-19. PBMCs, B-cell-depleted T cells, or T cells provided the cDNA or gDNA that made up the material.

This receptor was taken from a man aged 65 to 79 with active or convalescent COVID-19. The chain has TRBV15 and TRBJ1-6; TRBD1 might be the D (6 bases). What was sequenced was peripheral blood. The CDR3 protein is CATSYRDSPLHF. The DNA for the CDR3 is TGTGCCACCTCCTACAGGGATTCACCCCTCCACTTT.